Below, 13 T cell receptor beta chains from the same sample are listed, as sequenced in a study of blood T cell repertoires in COVID-19. Sequencing was performed with immunoSEQ multiplex PCR; in TCRdb, only in-frame clones are kept and a portion is missing. The sample contains about 250,000 clones, 75% to 90% of which appear only once. The sequencing sample was made of peripheral blood. The receptor set was obtained from a man aged 25-45 years with acute or convalescent COVID-19.

CDR3 DNA: TGTGCCAGCAGTGAAACGGGGAACACCGGGGAGCTGTTTTTT. As protein: CASSETGNTGELFF. The genes are TRBV2 and TRBJ2-2, with D unresolved. CDR1 is SNHLY and CDR2 is FYNNEI in the germline V gene. This CDR3 has 14 amino acids. V was cut by 2 bases and J by 1 base, with 5 bases left in between.

The gene calls are TRBV28 and TRBJ1-3; tentative D call: TRBD1 (5 bases). The CDR3 length is 17 residues. CDR1 is MDHEN and CDR2 is SYDVKM in the germline V gene. Trimming shortened V by 4 bases and J by 0 bases, and 16 bases separated the two germline ends. The chain's CDR3 is CASSSYKGAGSGNTIYF. In DNA, the CDR3 is TGTGCCAGCAGTTCCTATAAAGGGGCAGGCTCTGGAAACACCATATATTTT.

This chain uses TRBV18 with TRBJ1-1, with no clear D. CDR3 length: 13 amino acids. With 4 bases removed from V and 6 bases from J, the gap between germline ends came to 12 bases. Germline V gene sequence: CDR1 KGHSH, CDR2 LQKENI. CDR3 region: CASSRGGLAEAFF. The CDR3 nucleotides are TGTGCCAGCTCACGTGGAGGGTTAGCTGAAGCTTTCTTT. The variable domain in full, completed from reference TRBV18 and TRBJ1-1, reads NAGVMQNPRHLVRRRGQEARLRCSPMKGHSHVYWYRQLPEEGLKFMVYLQKENIIDESGMPKERFSAEFPKEGPSILRIQQVVRGDSAAYFCASSRGGLAEAFFGQGTRLTVV.

The chain is built from TRBV24-1 and TRBJ2-7, with a tentative D call TRBD2 (6 bases). V was trimmed by 3 bases and J by 6 bases, leaving 14 bases between them. The germline gives CDR1 KGHDR, CDR2 SFDVKD. There are 14 residues in the CDR3. CDR3 DNA sequence: TGTGCCACCAGTGATCCTGCCTCCGGGGGCGAGCAGTACTTC. It encodes CATSDPASGGEQYF.

This chain joins TRBV11-2 and TRBJ1-4; D is unclear. CDR1 is SGHAT, CDR2 FQNNGV, per germline. V lost 5 bases, J lost 7 bases, and 11 bases lay in between. The length of the CDR3 is 13 residues. DNA for the CDR3: TGTGCCAGCAGCGAAGGACTTTTTGAAAAACTGTTTTTT. Translation: CASSEGLFEKLFF.

This clone was counted a single time. The chain is built from TRBV7-8 and TRBJ1-6, with no clear D. CDR3 length: 16 amino acids. Trimming left V 7 bases short and J 1 base short, with 14 bases between. Germline V lookup: CDR1 SGHVS, CDR2 FQNEAQ. CDR3 nucleotide sequence: TGTGCCAGCACGGTAGGACGGGGATCCTATAATTCACCCCTCCACTTT. Its translation is CASTVGRGSYNSPLHF.

The chain links TRBV28 to TRBJ1-2; no reliable D call. The ends were cut back, 7 bases at V and 2 bases at J, with 14 bases in the middle. CDR1 MDHEN and CDR2 SYDVKM come from the germline V gene. This CDR3 spans 14 amino acids. DNA for the CDR3: TGTGCCAGCACCCCCCGGTATCGGAACTATGGCTACACCTTC. Amino acid sequence: CASTPRYRNYGYTF.

This sequence joins TRBV6-5 and TRBJ2-7; a weak D match, TRBD1 (6 bases). The CDR3 extends over 13 amino acids. Germline assignment: CDR1 MNHEY and CDR2 SVGAGI. Deletions cut 8 bases from V and 5 bases from J, with 16 bases between. As DNA, the CDR3 is TGTGCCAGCCTAGGCAGGGGAACCCACGAGCAGTACTTC. As protein: CASLGRGTHEQYF.

The chain is built from TRBV13 and TRBJ1-2; TRBD1 matches 7 bases. The CDR3 has 13 amino acids. Trimming removed 5 bases from V and 7 bases from J; junction bases left unmatched: 7. Germline CDR1 and CDR2: PRHDT and FYEKMQ (reference sequence). The CDR3 loop reads CASSETGFSGYTF. CDR3 in DNA: TGTGCCAGCAGCGAGACAGGGTTTTCTGGCTACACCTTC.

The sample holds a few counts of this clone. V is TRBV6-5 and J is TRBJ2-3; 9 nucleotides agree with TRBD1. With 8 bases clipped from V and 4 bases from J, the junction kept 4 bases outside the gene matches. The CDR3 runs to 13 residues. Per the germline V gene, CDR1 is MNHEY and CDR2 is SVGAGI. CDR3 region: CASDRTGADTQYF. In nucleotides, the CDR3 is TGTGCCAGCGACAGGACAGGGGCAGATACGCAGTATTTT.

This clone has a single count. The V gene is TRBV19, the J gene TRBJ2-7; 9 bases are a match to TRBD1. This CDR3 comprises 16 residues. The trim removed 5 bases at V and 2 bases at J, leaving 10 bases unmatched. In germline, CDR1 is LNHDA, CDR2 SQIVND (reference sequence). The CDR3 sequence is CASSFSRDRVTYEQYF. CDR3 bases: TGTGCCAGTAGTTTCTCCCGGGACAGGGTGACCTACGAGCAGTACTTC.

The gene calls are TRBV18 and TRBJ2-1, with D unresolved. V was pared by 3 bases and J by 13 bases, with 10 bases between. CDR3 length: 11 residues. In germline, CDR1 is KGHSH, CDR2 LQKENI. The CDR3 loop reads CASSPELPQFF. The CDR3 DNA follows: TGTGCCAGCTCACCTGAACTTCCCCAGTTCTTC.

The rearrangement uses TRBV3-1 (or the pseudogene TRBV3-2) and TRBJ2-7; 10 bases fit TRBD1. Unmatched junction bases numbered 3, after V lost 1 base and J lost 3 bases. Per the germline V gene, CDR1 is LGHDT and CDR2 is YNNKEL (reference sequence). The length of the CDR3 is 15 residues. CDR3 DNA sequence: TGTGCCAGCAGCCAAGGGACAGGGGGGCTCTACGAGCAGTACTTC. Translated: CASSQGTGGLYEQYF.